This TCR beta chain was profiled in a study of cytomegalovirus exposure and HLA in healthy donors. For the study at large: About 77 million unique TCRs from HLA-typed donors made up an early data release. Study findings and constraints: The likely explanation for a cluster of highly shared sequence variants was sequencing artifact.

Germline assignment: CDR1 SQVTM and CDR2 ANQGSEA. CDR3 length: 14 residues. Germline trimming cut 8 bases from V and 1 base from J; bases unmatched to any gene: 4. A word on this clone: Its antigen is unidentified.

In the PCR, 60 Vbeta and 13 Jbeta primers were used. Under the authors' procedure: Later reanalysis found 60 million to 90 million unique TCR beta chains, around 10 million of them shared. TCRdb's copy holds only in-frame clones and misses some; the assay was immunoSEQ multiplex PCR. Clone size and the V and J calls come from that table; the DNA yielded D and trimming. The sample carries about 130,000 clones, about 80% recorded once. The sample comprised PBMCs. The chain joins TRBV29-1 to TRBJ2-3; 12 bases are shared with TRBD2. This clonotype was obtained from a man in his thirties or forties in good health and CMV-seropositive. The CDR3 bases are TGCAGCACCCTAGCGGGGGGGCGCACAGATACGCAGTATTTT. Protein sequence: CSTLAGGRTDTQYF.